Listed here are 6 T cell receptor beta chains from one sample, sequenced in a study of blood T cell repertoires in COVID-19. TCRdb keeps only in-frame clones here, not all; method: immunoSEQ multiplex PCR. The sample carries roughly 310,000 clones, around 87% recorded once. Sequencing was carried out using peripheral blood. These receptors all stem from a woman in her fifties or sixties with active or convalescent COVID-19.

V gene TRBV7-2 combines with J gene TRBJ2-1; 15 bases are a match to TRBD2. The CDR3 is 15 amino acids. CDR1 is SGHTA and CDR2 is FQGNSA in the germline V gene. After removal of 6 bases from V and 7 bases from J, the junction contained 4 bases not matched to a gene. For the CDR3, the DNA is TGTGCCAGCAGAAGGACTAGCGGGGGGGCGAATGAGCAGTTCTTC. Protein sequence: CASRRTSGGANEQFF.

The J gene is TRBJ1-1, the V gene TRBV7-9; D remains ambiguous. V shed 5 bases and J shed 0 bases, with 10 bases lying between them. Germline V gives CDR1 SEHNR, CDR2 FQNEAQ (reference sequence). This CDR3 is built from 14 residues. The CDR3 here is CASSPPRVNTEAFF. Here the CDR3 DNA reads TGTGCCAGCAGCCCCCCTCGGGTGAACACTGAAGCTTTCTTT.

The chain links TRBV30 to TRBJ1-5, with D possibly being TRBD1 (5 bases). Trimming pared 0 bases from V and 6 bases from J, leaving 21 bases between. The germline V gene has CDR1 GTSNPN and CDR2 SVGIG (reference sequence). CDR3 length: 17 amino acids. This CDR3 is CAWSVGEGQERGQPQHF. The CDR3 coding sequence is TGTGCCTGGAGTGTAGGGGAGGGCCAGGAGCGCGGTCAGCCCCAGCATTTT.

This chain uses TRBV28 with TRBJ2-7, with TRBD2 identical over 11 bases. The junction had 4 bases not matched to a gene; V was cut back by 1 base and J by 5 bases. Germline CDR1 reads MDHEN; CDR2 reads SYDVKM. The CDR3 spans 15 residues. The CDR3 spells CASSLYALAGDEQYF. CDR3 coding DNA: TGTGCCAGCAGTTTATACGCACTAGCGGGAGACGAGCAGTACTTC.

In nucleotides, the CDR3 is TGCGCCAGCAGCTTGCGGTATGAGGGTAATGAAGCTTTCTTT. It codes for CASSLRYEGNEAFF. The V and J genes are TRBV5-1 and TRBJ1-1; D call uncertain. V lost 1 base and J 7 bases, leaving 14 bases between the germline ends. Germline V CDR1 and CDR2: SGHRS, YFSETQ. This CDR3 is 14 amino acids long. The full variable domain, with the rest looked up from reference TRBV5-1 and TRBJ1-1, is KAGVTQTPRYLIKTRGQQVTLSCSPISGHRSVSWYQQTPGQGLQFLFEYFSETQRNKGNFPGRFSGRQFSNSRSEMNVSTLELGDSALYLCASSLRYEGNEAFFGQGTRLTVV.

V and J are TRBV4-3 and TRBJ2-3, with 7 nucleotides matching TRBD2. The V gene's germline CDR1 is LGHNA and CDR2 YSLEER. The trim removed 1 base at V and 6 bases at J, leaving 7 bases unmatched. The CDR3 length is 15 residues. The chain's CDR3 is CASSQGSLAEDTQYF. The DNA of the CDR3 is TGCGCCAGCAGCCAAGGATCGCTAGCGGAGGATACGCAGTATTTT.